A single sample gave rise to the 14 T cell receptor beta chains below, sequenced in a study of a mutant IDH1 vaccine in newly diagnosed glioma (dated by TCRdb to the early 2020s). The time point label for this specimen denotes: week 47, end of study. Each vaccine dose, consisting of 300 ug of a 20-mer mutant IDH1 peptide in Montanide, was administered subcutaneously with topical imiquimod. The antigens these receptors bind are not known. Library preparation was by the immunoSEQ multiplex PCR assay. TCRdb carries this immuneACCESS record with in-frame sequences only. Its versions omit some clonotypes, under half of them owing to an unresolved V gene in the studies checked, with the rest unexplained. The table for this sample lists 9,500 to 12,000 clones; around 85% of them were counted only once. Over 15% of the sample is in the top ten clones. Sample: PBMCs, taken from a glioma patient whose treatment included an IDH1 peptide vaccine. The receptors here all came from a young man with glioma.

DNA of the CDR3: TGTGCCACCGGGGGGAATGATGAAAAACTGTTTTTT. Its translation: CATGGNDEKLFF. This chain links TRBV11-2 with TRBJ1-4; perhaps TRBD1 as D (5 bases). Trimming took 10 bases from V and 6 from J, leaving 12 bases between them. CDR3 length equals 12 residues. Germline CDR1 and CDR2: SGHAT and FQNNGV. Filled out from reference TRBV11-2 and TRBJ1-4, the complete variable domain reads EAGVAQSPRYKIIEKRQSVAFWCNPISGHATLYWYQQILGQGPKLLIQFQNNGVVDDSQLPKDRFSAERLKGVDSTLKIQPAKLEDSAVYLCATGGNDEKLFFGSGTQLSVL.

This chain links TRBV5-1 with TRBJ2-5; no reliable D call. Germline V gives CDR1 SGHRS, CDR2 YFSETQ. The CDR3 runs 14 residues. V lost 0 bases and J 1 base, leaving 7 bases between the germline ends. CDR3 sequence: CASSLVHLQETQYF. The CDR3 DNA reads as TGCGCCAGCAGCTTGGTACACCTCCAAGAGACCCAGTACTTC.

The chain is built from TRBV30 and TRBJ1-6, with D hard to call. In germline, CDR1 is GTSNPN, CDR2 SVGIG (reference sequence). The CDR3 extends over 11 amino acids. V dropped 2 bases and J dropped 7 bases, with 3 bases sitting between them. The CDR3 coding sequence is TGTGCCTGGAGTCGGAATTCACCCCTCCACTTT. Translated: CAWSRNSPLHF.

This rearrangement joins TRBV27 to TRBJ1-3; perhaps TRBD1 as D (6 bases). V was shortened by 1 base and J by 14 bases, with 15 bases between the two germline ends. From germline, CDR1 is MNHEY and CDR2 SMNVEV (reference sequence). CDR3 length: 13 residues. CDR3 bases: TGTGCCAGCAGTTTATATCGGCAGGGGCCCGTATATTTT. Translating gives CASSLYRQGPVYF.

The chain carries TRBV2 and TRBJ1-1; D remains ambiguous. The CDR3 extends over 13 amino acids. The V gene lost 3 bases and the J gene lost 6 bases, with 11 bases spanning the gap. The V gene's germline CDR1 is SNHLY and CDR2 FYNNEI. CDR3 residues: CASSEEVRAEAFF. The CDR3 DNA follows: TGTGCCAGCAGTGAGGAGGTTCGGGCTGAAGCTTTCTTT.

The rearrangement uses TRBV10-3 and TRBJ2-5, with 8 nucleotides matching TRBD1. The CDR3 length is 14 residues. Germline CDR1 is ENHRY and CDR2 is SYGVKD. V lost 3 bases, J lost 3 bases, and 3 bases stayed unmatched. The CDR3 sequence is CAISDSDREETQYF. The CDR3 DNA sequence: TGTGCCATCAGTGATTCGGACAGGGAAGAGACCCAGTACTTC.

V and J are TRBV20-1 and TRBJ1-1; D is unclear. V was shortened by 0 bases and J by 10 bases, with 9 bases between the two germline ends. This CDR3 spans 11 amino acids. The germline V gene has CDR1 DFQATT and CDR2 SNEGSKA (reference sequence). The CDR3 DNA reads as TGCAGTGCTAGAGATTTAAGGGTAGCTTTCTTT. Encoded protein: CSARDLRVAFF.

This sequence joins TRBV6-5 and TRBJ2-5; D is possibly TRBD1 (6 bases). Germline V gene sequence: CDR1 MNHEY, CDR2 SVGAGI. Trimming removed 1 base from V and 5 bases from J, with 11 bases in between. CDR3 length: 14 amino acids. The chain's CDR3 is CASSYWGLGETQYF. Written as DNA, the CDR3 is TGTGCCAGCAGTTACTGGGGGCTTGGTGAGACCCAGTACTTC.

DNA for the CDR3: TGTGCCAGTAGTACCCGGACAGGAGAAAGACTTCAGTACTTC. It encodes CASSTRTGERLQYF. J is TRBJ2-7 and V is TRBV19, with TRBD1 matching 7 bases. V shed 4 bases and J 10 bases; nucleotides not matched to a gene: 13. The length of the CDR3 is 14 residues. The germline V gene encodes CDR1 LNHDA and CDR2 SQIVND (reference sequence).

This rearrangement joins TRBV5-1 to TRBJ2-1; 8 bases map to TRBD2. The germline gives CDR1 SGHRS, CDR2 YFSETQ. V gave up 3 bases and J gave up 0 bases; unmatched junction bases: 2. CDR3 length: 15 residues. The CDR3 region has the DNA TGCGCCAGCAGCTGGAGCGGGAGCTCCTACAATGAGCAGTTCTTC. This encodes CASSWSGSSYNEQFF.

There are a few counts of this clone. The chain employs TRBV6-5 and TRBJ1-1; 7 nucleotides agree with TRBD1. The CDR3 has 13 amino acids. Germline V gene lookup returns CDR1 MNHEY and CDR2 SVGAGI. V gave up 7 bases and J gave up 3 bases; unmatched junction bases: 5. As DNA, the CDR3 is TGTGCCAGCAAGAAGGGACAGTACACTGAAGCTTTCTTT. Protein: CASKKGQYTEAFF.

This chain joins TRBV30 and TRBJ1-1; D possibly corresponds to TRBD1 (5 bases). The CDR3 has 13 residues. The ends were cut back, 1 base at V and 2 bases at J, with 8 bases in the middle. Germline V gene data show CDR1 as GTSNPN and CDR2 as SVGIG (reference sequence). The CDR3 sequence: CAWSGQLNTEAFF. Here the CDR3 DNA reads TGTGCCTGGAGTGGACAGCTAAACACTGAAGCTTTCTTT.

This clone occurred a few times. The chain's CDR3 is CASSERANQPQHF. CDR3 sequence (DNA): TGTGCCAGCAGTGAAAGGGCCAATCAGCCCCAGCATTTT. J is TRBJ1-5 and V is TRBV25-1; D remains unclear. Deletions cut 2 bases from V and 3 bases from J, with 5 bases between. The germline gives CDR1 MGHDK, CDR2 SYGVNS. The CDR3 has 13 residues.

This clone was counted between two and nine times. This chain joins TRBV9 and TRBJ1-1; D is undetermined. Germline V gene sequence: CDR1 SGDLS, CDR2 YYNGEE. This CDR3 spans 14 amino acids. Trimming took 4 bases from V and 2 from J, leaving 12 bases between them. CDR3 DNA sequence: TGTGCCAGCAGCTCCCATGCGGCCAACACTGAAGCTTTCTTT. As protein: CASSSHAANTEAFF.